This T cell receptor (beta chain) was captured by sequencing in a study of blood T cell repertoires in COVID-19. As for the study in general: The United States, Italy and Spain provided the acute and convalescent COVID-19 samples. The cDNA or gDNA used as material had been derived from T cells, B-cell-depleted T cells, or PBMCs.

The germline CDR1 and CDR2 sequences are SGHTA and FQGNSA. CDR3 length: 16 residues. Trimming left V 4 bases short and J 9 bases short, with 24 bases between. Followed over time, Seattle patients had been enrolled while infection was active. As originally analysed: How many nucleated cells were present was estimated from reference gene primer amplification. The table came from immunoSEQ multiplex PCR; TCRdb's copy has only in-frame clones and leaves some out. That table gives V, J and clone size, and the DNA gave D and trimming. Counted here are 250,000 to 300,000 clones, 85% to 90% occurring once; the ten biggest clones make up roughly 10%.

The rearrangement joins TRBV7-2 to TRBJ1-1; possibly TRBD1 for D (5 bases). The receptor was derived from a woman aged 25-40 years with COVID-19, enrolled during active disease. The sequenced sample was peripheral blood. In nucleotides, the CDR3 is TGTGCCAGCAGCTCGCCCTGGGGGGACGGGCCCATAAAAGCTTTCTTT. Translated: CASSSPWGDGPIKAFF. The variable domain in full, with the rest retrieved from reference TRBV7-2 and TRBJ1-1, is GAGVSQSPSNKVTEKGKDVELRCDPISGHTALYWYRQSLGQGLEFLIYFQGNSAPDKSGLPSDRFSAERTGGSVSTLTIQRTQQEDSAVYLCASSSPWGDGPIKAFFGQGTRLTVV.